The clone carrying this T cell receptor (beta chain) came up a few times. This sample was taken from a study of response to subunit inactivated influenza vaccine. TCRdb reprocessed the RT-PCR reads with MiXCR, giving one entry per CDR3 protein. The table shows around 540,000 distinct CDR3 sequences, with about 12% occurring only once. Germline CDR1 and CDR2: DFQATT and SNEGSKA (reference sequence). The CDR3 totals 15 residues. Trimming pared 3 bases from V and 2 bases from J, leaving 16 bases between. Material: PBMCs from blood, obtained on the day of vaccination. The chain links TRBV20-1 to TRBJ1-1; unclear D gene. The clonotype originates from a man aged 50 or older who received an inactivated influenza vaccine. CDR3 residues: CSASREGLTNTEAFF. The CDR3 DNA reads as TGCAGTGCTAGCCGGGAAGGGCTCACTAACACTGAAGCTTTCTTT.